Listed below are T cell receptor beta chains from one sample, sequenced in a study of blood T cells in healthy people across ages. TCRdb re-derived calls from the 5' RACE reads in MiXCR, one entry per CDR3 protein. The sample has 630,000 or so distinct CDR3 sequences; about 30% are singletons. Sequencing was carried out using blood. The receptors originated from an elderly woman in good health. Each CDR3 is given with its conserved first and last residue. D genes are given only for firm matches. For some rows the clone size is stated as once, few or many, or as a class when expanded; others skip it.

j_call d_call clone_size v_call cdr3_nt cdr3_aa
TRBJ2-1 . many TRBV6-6 TGTGCCAGCAGACAGGGAGGGTCCTACAATGAGCAGTTCTTC CASRQGGSYNEQFF
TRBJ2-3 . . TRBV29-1 TGCAGCGTTGACTTCCTATTAGGAGATACGCAGTATTTT CSVDFLLGDTQYF
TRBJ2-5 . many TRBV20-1 TGCAGTGCCGAAACGGGACGTCAAGAGACCCAGTACTTC CSAETGRQETQYF
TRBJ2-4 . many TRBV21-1 TGTGCCAGCAGCAAAGATGGGAGAGAGCTAGCCAAAAACATTCAGTACTTC CASSKDGRELAKNIQYF
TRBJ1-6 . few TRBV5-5 TGTGCCAGCAGCTTAGCTCGGGGGGCCTTAAATTCACCCCTCCACTTT CASSLARGALNSPLHF
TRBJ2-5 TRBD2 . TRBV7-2 TGTGCCAGCAGCTCGTCACCTAGCGGGCAAGAGACCCAGTACTTC CASSSSPSGQETQYF
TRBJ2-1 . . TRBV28 TGTGCCAGCAGTTTAGTCCGACCATACGAGCAGTTCTTC CASSLVRPYEQFF
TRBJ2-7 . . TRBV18 TGTGCCAGTTCACCAACACGGTCCAGCTCCTACAATGAGCAGTACTTC CASSPTRSSSYNEQYF
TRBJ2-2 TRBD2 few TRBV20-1 TGCAGTGCTAGGTCTAGCGGGGGGGCCAGTTCCAGGGAGCGGTTTTTT CSARSSGGASSRERFF
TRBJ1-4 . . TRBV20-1 TGCAGTGCCGCTCGGGGGGCCGGGGGCGGTGAAAAACTGTTTTTT CSAARGAGGGEKLFF
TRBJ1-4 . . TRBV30 TGTGCCTGGAGTCCGTTGGGGTTGGATAATGAAAAACTGTTTTTT CAWSPLGLDNEKLFF
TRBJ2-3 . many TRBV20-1 TGCAGTGCTAGAGTTGCGGAGAATACGCAGTATTTT CSARVAENTQYF
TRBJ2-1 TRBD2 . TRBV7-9 TGTGCCAGCACTCGGGCCGGGTCTAGCGGAAACAATGAGCAGTTCTTC CASTRAGSSGNNEQFF
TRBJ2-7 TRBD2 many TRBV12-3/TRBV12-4 TGTGCCAGCGCACGGGCTAGCGGGGCGCACGAGCAGTACTTC CASARASGAHEQYF
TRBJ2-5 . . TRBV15 TGTGCCACCAGCCCTTCAGGGGAAGAGACCCAGTACTTC CATSPSGEETQYF
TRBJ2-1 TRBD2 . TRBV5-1 TGCGCCAGCAGCTTGGCGACTAGCGGGAGCAATGAGCAGTTCTTC CASSLATSGSNEQFF
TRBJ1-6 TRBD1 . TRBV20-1 TGCAGTGCTAGATTAGGGGGCGCTAGGAATTCACCCCTCCACTTT CSARLGGARNSPLHF
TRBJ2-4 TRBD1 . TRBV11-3 TGTGCCAGCAGCTACGGGACAGGGAGTGTAAGAGCCAAAAACATTCAGTACTTC CASSYGTGSVRAKNIQYF
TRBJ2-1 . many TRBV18 TGTGCCAGCTCACCTGCCATCGATGAGCAGTTCTTC CASSPAIDEQFF
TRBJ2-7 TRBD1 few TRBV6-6 TGTGCCAGCATTAGGGGACAGGGGCGGTACGAGCAGTACTTC CASIRGQGRYEQYF
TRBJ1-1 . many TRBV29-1 TGCAGCGTTTCAGCAGGGGCGGACACTGAAGCTTTCTTT CSVSAGADTEAFF
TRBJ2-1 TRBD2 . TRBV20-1 TGCAGTGCTAGAAAACCGGGACTAGCGGTTAACTCCTACAATGAGCAGTTCTTC CSARKPGLAVNSYNEQFF
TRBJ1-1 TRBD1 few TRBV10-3 TGTGCCATCAGAGTTGCGGGACAGCTGAACACTGAAGCTTTCTTT CAIRVAGQLNTEAFF
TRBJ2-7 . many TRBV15 TGTGCCACCAGCAGAGATGGCGTCGAGCAGTACTTC CATSRDGVEQYF
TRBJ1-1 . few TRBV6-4 TGTGCCAGCAGTGCCGACCGCACCACTGAAGCTTTCTTT CASSADRTTEAFF
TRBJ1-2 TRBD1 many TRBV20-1 TGCAGTGCTAGAAGGACAGGGGCGAACTATGGCTACACCTTC CSARRTGANYGYTF
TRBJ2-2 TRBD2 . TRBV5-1 TGCGCCAGCAGCTTGTCCGGCGGGGGAACCGGGGAGCTGTTTTTT CASSLSGGGTGELFF
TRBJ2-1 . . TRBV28 TGTGCCAGCACCCCTCCGGGACGGAATGAGCAGTTCTTC CASTPPGRNEQFF
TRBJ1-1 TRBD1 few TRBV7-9 TGTGCCAGCAGCTTAGTACCGACAGGGGGTAACACTGAAGCTTTCTTT CASSLVPTGGNTEAFF